A selection of T cell receptor beta chains follows, all from one sample in a study of blood T cell repertoires in COVID-19. Only in-frame clones appear in the TCRdb table, and some are missing; sequencing was by immunoSEQ multiplex PCR. Of under 200,000 clones listed, around nine tenths are singletons. Sequencing used peripheral blood. The receptors here all came from a man between 65 and 85 years old with active or convalescent COVID-19. CDR3s include the opening cysteine and the closing phenylalanine or tryptophan. The order of the fields is D gene, J gene, clone size, V gene, CDR3 protein, CDR3 DNA. The D gene is left open where the match is weak. Not every row has a clone size; where given, it reads once, few, many or a size class.

>NA|TRBJ1-2|NA|TRBV28
CASISTRRAGLKQFSYGYTF
TGTGCCAGCATCTCTACAAGGCGTGCAGGGCTCAAACAATTTTCCTATGGCTACACCTTC
>NA|TRBJ2-1|NA|TRBV12-3/TRBV12-4
CASSPGAYEQFF
TGTGCCAGCAGCCCAGGGGCCTATGAGCAGTTCTTC
>TRBD2|TRBJ2-5|NA|TRBV28
CASSLGRSGGARETQYF
TGTGCCAGCAGTCTCGGACGTAGCGGGGGGGCCCGAGAGACCCAGTACTTC
>NA|TRBJ1-2|NA|TRBV10-1
CASSDGQNYGYTF
TGCGCCAGCAGTGATGGACAGAACTATGGCTACACCTTC
>NA|TRBJ2-1|NA|TRBV18
CASSPQGSGYNEQFF
TGTGCCAGCTCACCACAAGGGAGCGGATACAATGAGCAGTTCTTC
>NA|TRBJ2-7|NA|TRBV2
CASRRTDNYEQYF
TGTGCCAGCAGGCGGACAGATAACTACGAGCAGTACTTC
>NA|TRBJ2-5|NA|TRBV5-6
CASSLAMEETQYF
TGTGCCAGCAGCTTGGCAATGGAGGAGACCCAGTACTTC
>TRBD2|TRBJ2-2|NA|TRBV19
CASSILSGGRTGELFF
TGTGCCAGTAGTATTTTAAGCGGGGGACGGACCGGGGAGCTGTTTTTT
>TRBD1|TRBJ1-3|NA|TRBV28
CASSRGTGVGNTIYF
TGTGCCAGCAGTAGAGGGACAGGGGTCGGAAACACCATATATTTT
>NA|TRBJ1-2|NA|TRBV10-3
CAISENQGSYGYTF
TGTGCCATCAGTGAGAACCAGGGGAGCTATGGCTACACCTTC
>TRBD1|TRBJ2-3|NA|TRBV6-5
CASSRTGDTDTQYF
TGTGCCAGCAGTCGGACAGGAGACACAGATACGCAGTATTTT
>NA|TRBJ2-1|NA|TRBV15
CATFPGVGGRTNEQFF
TGTGCCACCTTCCCGGGGGTTGGAGGGAGGACGAATGAGCAGTTCTTC
>TRBD2|TRBJ2-5|NA|TRBV6-5
CASSYGASGYQETQYF
TGTGCCAGCAGTTACGGGGCTAGCGGGTACCAAGAGACCCAGTACTTC
>NA|TRBJ1-2|NA|TRBV30
CAWNRDTNYGYTF
TGTGCCTGGAACAGGGACACTAACTATGGCTACACCTTC
>NA|TRBJ2-5|NA|TRBV2
CASRRDSRQYF
TGTGCCAGCAGACGGGACTCCAGACAGTACTTC
>TRBD1|TRBJ1-3|NA|TRBV5-4
CASSPGGQGLGNTIYF
TGTGCCAGCAGCCCCGGGGGACAGGGGCTTGGAAACACCATATATTTT
>NA|TRBJ2-3|NA|TRBV11-2
CASSLEGARDTQYF
TGTGCCAGCAGCTTAGAGGGGGCGAGGGATACGCAGTATTTT
>TRBD2|TRBJ2-7|once|TRBV18
CASSPGDRGGTYEQYF
TGTGCCAGCTCACCTGGGGACCGGGGGGGTACCTACGAGCAGTACTTC
>TRBD2|TRBJ2-4|NA|TRBV28
CASSLRRGVGIQYF
TGTGCCAGCAGTTTACGGCGGGGGGTGGGCATTCAGTACTTC
>TRBD2|TRBJ2-5|NA|TRBV6-1
CASSESGGRGETQYF
TGTGCCAGCAGTGAAAGCGGGGGGAGGGGAGAGACCCAGTACTTC
>NA|TRBJ2-3|once|TRBV5-1
CASSPLRGVTDTQYF
TGCGCCAGCAGCCCCCTTAGGGGCGTCACAGATACGCAGTATTTT
>NA|TRBJ2-3|NA|TRBV5-1
CASSLQGGEDTQYF
TGCGCCAGCAGCTTGCAGGGGGGCGAAGATACGCAGTATTTT
>TRBD2|TRBJ2-7|NA|TRBV30
CAWSAGLGSYEQYF
TGTGCCTGGAGTGCTGGACTAGGGTCCTACGAGCAGTACTTC
>NA|TRBJ1-2|NA|TRBV6-2/TRBV6-3
CASSPTGDYGYTF
TGTGCCAGCAGCCCGACAGGAGACTATGGCTACACCTTC
>NA|TRBJ1-6|NA|TRBV23-1
CASSHPGHPNSPLHF
TGCGCCAGCAGTCATCCGGGACACCCAAATTCACCCCTCCACTTT
>TRBD2|TRBJ2-7|once|TRBV29-1
CSAGLGLAETYEQYF
TGCAGCGCCGGACTAGGACTAGCGGAGACCTACGAGCAGTACTTC
>NA|TRBJ2-2|NA|TRBV4-3
CASSLAGTGELFF
TGCGCCAGCAGCCTAGCTGGGACCGGGGAGCTGTTTTTT
>NA|TRBJ2-1|NA|TRBV7-9
CASSAGQRNEQFF
TGTGCCAGCAGCGCGGGACAGAGGAATGAGCAGTTCTTC
>TRBD1|TRBJ1-2|NA|TRBV28
CASRAAGLQGQGNYGYTF
TGTGCCAGCAGAGCCGCGGGACTCCAGGGACAGGGAAACTATGGCTACACCTTC
>TRBD1|TRBJ1-2|NA|TRBV2
CASSLGTGHGYTF
TGTGCCAGCAGTCTAGGGACAGGGCATGGCTACACCTTC
>NA|TRBJ2-1|NA|TRBV5-6
CASSKPGQAYNEQFF
TGTGCCAGCAGCAAACCGGGACAAGCCTACAATGAGCAGTTCTTC
>TRBD1|TRBJ2-5|NA|TRBV2
CASRPGQGETQYF
TGTGCCAGCAGGCCGGGACAGGGTGAGACCCAGTACTTC
>NA|TRBJ2-7|once|TRBV28
CASTSAAGGNYEQYF
TGTGCCAGTACCTCTGCGGCAGGGGGGAACTACGAGCAGTACTTC
>TRBD1|TRBJ2-3|NA|TRBV28
CASSPSPGGITDTQYF
TGTGCCAGCAGTCCGAGCCCAGGGGGCATCACAGATACGCAGTATTTT
>TRBD1|TRBJ2-3|NA|TRBV4-3
CASSQDSGQQGAKDTQYF
TGCGCCAGCAGCCAAGATTCGGGTCAACAGGGGGCGAAAGATACGCAGTATTTT
>TRBD2|TRBJ2-3|NA|TRBV9
CASSVAGGLAGNTDTQYF
TGTGCCAGCAGCGTAGCGGGGGGACTAGCGGGGAACACAGATACGCAGTATTTT
>NA|TRBJ1-1|once|TRBV25-1
CASSLGRTEAFF
TGTGCCAGCAGTCTTGGCCGGACAGAAGCTTTCTTT
>TRBD1|TRBJ1-2|few|TRBV6-5
CASSSAGGNNYGYTF
TGTGCCAGCAGTTCTGCAGGGGGGAATAACTATGGCTACACCTTC
>NA|TRBJ2-4|NA|TRBV27
CASSLRAQGQAPLLGNIQYF
TGTGCCAGCAGTTTAAGAGCGCAGGGCCAGGCCCCCCTGTTGGGAAACATTCAGTACTTC
>NA|TRBJ2-7|NA|TRBV15
CATSRDLGGYEQYF
TGTGCCACCAGCAGAGATCTTGGGGGGTACGAGCAGTACTTC
>NA|TRBJ1-1|NA|TRBV30
CAWSVSRANTEAFF
TGTGCCTGGAGTGTATCCAGGGCAAACACTGAAGCTTTCTTT
>NA|TRBJ2-3|NA|TRBV5-4
CASSPQGTDTQYF
TGTGCCAGCAGTCCTCAGGGGACAGATACGCAGTATTTT
>NA|TRBJ2-7|few|TRBV2
CASRAEPGFSYEQYF
TGTGCCAGCAGAGCAGAACCAGGGTTTTCCTACGAGCAGTACTTC
>NA|TRBJ2-7|NA|TRBV21-1
CASNNGTGSSYEQYF
TGTGCCAGCAACAACGGGACAGGGAGCTCCTACGAGCAGTACTTC
>NA|TRBJ2-7|NA|TRBV10-1
CASSPDRSYEQYF
TGCGCCAGCAGCCCTGATAGATCCTACGAGCAGTACTTC
>TRBD1|TRBJ2-5|NA|TRBV9
CASSVGTGGPQETQYF
TGTGCCAGCAGCGTAGGAACAGGGGGCCCGCAAGAGACCCAGTACTTC